This is a list of T cell receptor beta chains from one sample in a study of blood T cells in healthy people across ages. MiXCR, run by TCRdb on the 5' RACE reads, gives a single entry per CDR3 protein. The data hold about 1.4 million distinct CDR3 sequences, with 45% to 70% observed a single time. Sequenced sample: blood. The receptors originated from a young man in good health. Each CDR3 is given with its conserved first and last residue. The D gene is left open where the match is weak. Clone size, where shown, is once, few, many, or a class for clones that have expanded.

D | J | V | size | DNA | CDR3
. | TRBJ2-5 | TRBV11-2 | . | TGTGCCAGCAGCTTAGGAGGGGGGGCCCGGGAGACCCAGTACTTC | CASSLGGGARETQYF
TRBD2 | TRBJ2-4 | TRBV13 | . | TGTGCCAGCAGCACGGGGACTAGAATGTACGCGAACATTCAGTACTTC | CASSTGTRMYANIQYF
. | TRBJ2-7 | TRBV20-1 | . | TGCAGTGCTAGTCCGGACACCGGGGACGAGCAGTACTTC | CSASPDTGDEQYF
. | TRBJ2-2 | TRBV6-2/TRBV6-3 | many | TGTGCCAGCAGTTACTCCCTAAGAGACACCGGGGAGCTGTTTTTT | CASSYSLRDTGELFF
. | TRBJ2-3 | TRBV4-3 | . | TGCGCCAGCAGCCAAGGCCGGTTAGATACGCAGTATTTT | CASSQGRLDTQYF
TRBD1 | TRBJ1-2 | TRBV28 | few | TGTGCCATTTATTCACCGGGACAGGGGTTCTATGGCTACACCTTC | CAIYSPGQGFYGYTF
TRBD2 | TRBJ2-3 | TRBV29-1 | . | TGCAGCGTTGTATGGAGCGGGAGGGAGGATACGCAGTATTTT | CSVVWSGREDTQYF
TRBD1 | TRBJ1-4 | TRBV4-1 | . | TGCGCCAGCAGCCAGGCCCCAAGTACAGGGGGACGTAAACTGTTTTTT | CASSQAPSTGGRKLFF
TRBD1 | TRBJ2-3 | TRBV3-1 | . | TGTGCCAGCAGCCAAGATTGGGGACAGGACACAGATACGCAGTATTTT | CASSQDWGQDTDTQYF
TRBD2 | TRBJ2-5 | TRBV20-1 | . | TGCAGTGCTGGGAGCGGCGGGGGGGCTGAAGAGACCCAGTACTTC | CSAGSGGGAEETQYF
TRBD2 | TRBJ2-6 | TRBV6-5 | . | TGTGCCAGCAGTTACGAGGGGACTAGCGGGAGCTCTGGGGCCAACGTCCTGACTTTC | CASSYEGTSGSSGANVLTF
. | TRBJ2-3 | TRBV20-1 | few | TGCAGTGCTCAACCCGGACCAGTCACAGATACGCAGTATTTT | CSAQPGPVTDTQYF
TRBD2 | TRBJ2-3 | TRBV14 | . | TGTGCCAGCAGCCAAGATTTGGGGACTAGCGGGAAATTGGGGACAGATACGCAGTATTTT | CASSQDLGTSGKLGTDTQYF
TRBD2 | TRBJ2-7 | TRBV12-3/TRBV12-4 | . | TGTGCCAGATCCATGGGCCGACTAGCTGCTTCCTACGAGCAGTACTTC | CARSMGRLAASYEQYF
. | TRBJ2-7 | TRBV7-9 | . | TGTGCCAGCAGCTTAGAGGGTGGGCGGGGGCCCTACGAGCAGTACTTC | CASSLEGGRGPYEQYF
. | TRBJ2-3 | TRBV24-1 | . | TGTGCCACCAGTGATTCTAACACAGATACGCAGTATTTT | CATSDSNTDTQYF
. | TRBJ2-7 | TRBV3-1 | . | TGTGCCAGCAGCCGGCGGGGAACGGCCTCCTACGAGCAGTACTTC | CASSRRGTASYEQYF
TRBD2 | TRBJ2-3 | TRBV5-1 | . | TGCGCCAGCAGCATAGCGGGAGGGCCCACAGATACGCAGTATTTT | CASSIAGGPTDTQYF
. | TRBJ2-7 | TRBV7-9 | . | TGTGCCAGCAGCTTCGAAGGCAGGCGGGATTACGAGCAGTACTTC | CASSFEGRRDYEQYF
. | TRBJ2-1 | TRBV29-1 | few | TGCAGCGGAGACAGGGACTTCAATGAGCAGTTCTTC | CSGDRDFNEQFF
. | TRBJ1-6 | TRBV13 | . | TGTGCCAGCAGCTTTTCTGGGCGGCGGTCACCCCTTCACTTT | CASSFSGRRSPLHF
. | TRBJ1-1 | TRBV29-1 | . | TGCAGCGTTGTTCGAGACACTGAAGCTTTCTTT | CSVVRDTEAFF
TRBD1 | TRBJ1-5 | TRBV15 | once | TGTGTCACCAGCCGGGACAGATCGAGTCAGCCCCAGCATTTT | CVTSRDRSSQPQHF
. | TRBJ2-7 | TRBV20-1 | once | TGCAGTTCCGAGGGGAGAAGCTCCTACGAGCAGTACTTC | CSSEGRSSYEQYF
. | TRBJ2-3 | TRBV2 | . | TGTGCCAGCCTTCGGAGCGGATTCGTGGGTTCTCAAGATACGCAGTATTTT | CASLRSGFVGSQDTQYF
. | TRBJ2-3 | TRBV10-3 | . | TGTGCCATCAGTGAGCCGTCGATGGGAGATACGCAGTATTTT | CAISEPSMGDTQYF
. | TRBJ1-5 | TRBV7-9 | . | TGTGCCAGCAGCTTAGCGGAGGTAGGGGCTGCCCATCAGCCCCAGCATTTT | CASSLAEVGAAHQPQHF
TRBD1 | TRBJ1-2 | TRBV27 | . | TGTGCCAGCAGTTATACAGGGGTCGGCTACACCTTC | CASSYTGVGYTF
TRBD1 | TRBJ2-2 | TRBV28 | . | TGTGCCAGCGCACACCCAGGGGGACGGGACACCGGGGAGCTGTTTTTT | CASAHPGGRDTGELFF
. | TRBJ2-5 | TRBV6-5 | . | TGTGCCAGCAGGCCGGGACTTGTGGGCGATGAGTACTTC | CASRPGLVGDEYF
TRBD2 | TRBJ2-1 | TRBV20-1 | . | TGCAGTGCTAAGACTAGCCGAACCTACAATGAGCAGTTCTTC | CSAKTSRTYNEQFF
. | TRBJ1-2 | TRBV24-1 | . | TGTGCCACCAGTGACTTCGACAACTATGGCTACACCTTC | CATSDFDNYGYTF
. | TRBJ2-5 | TRBV28 | few | TGTGCCAGCACCCCTAGGGGGATGGCGACCCAGTACTTC | CASTPRGMATQYF
. | TRBJ2-7 | TRBV20-1 | . | TGCAGTGCTAGAGCGGACCTCTACGAGCAGTACTTC | CSARADLYEQYF
TRBD2 | TRBJ2-3 | TRBV20-1 | once | TGCAGCCCCAAGCGGGGGGGATCCACAGATACGCAGTATTTT | CSPKRGGSTDTQYF
TRBD1 | TRBJ2-4 | TRBV5-1 | once | TGCGCCAGCAGCTTCGGGACAGTCTACGGGCAGTACTTC | CASSFGTVYGQYF
. | TRBJ1-1 | TRBV14 | . | TGTGCCAGCAGCCAAGATTGGGGAAAATTATTAAACACTGAAGCTTTCTTT | CASSQDWGKLLNTEAFF
. | TRBJ2-2 | TRBV13 | . | TGTGCCAGCAGCTCCGTCACATGGACAGATTACACCGGGGAGCTGTTTTTT | CASSSVTWTDYTGELFF
. | TRBJ2-7 | TRBV2 | . | TGTGCCCTCCACCCTGTAAGGGATCCCTACGAGCAGTACTTC | CALHPVRDPYEQYF
. | TRBJ2-7 | TRBV29-1 | . | TGCAGCGTTGAAGGCCTAATTGGGTCCCCGGTTGACGAGCAGTACTTC | CSVEGLIGSPVDEQYF
TRBD1 | TRBJ1-2 | TRBV29-1 | . | TGCAGCGCCGCCCACTCAGACAGGGAGGACGGCTATGGCTACACCTTC | CSAAHSDREDGYGYTF
TRBD2 | TRBJ2-3 | TRBV5-8 | . | TGTGCCAGCAGACCTAATCCGGGACTACGCACAGATACGCAGTATTTT | CASRPNPGLRTDTQYF
. | TRBJ1-1 | TRBV15 | . | TGTGCCACCAGCAGAGCCCCCCCCGAAGCTTTCTTT | CATSRAPPEAFF
TRBD1 | TRBJ1-2 | TRBV25-1 | . | TGTGCCAGCAGGGGACAGGGCCCAAATTATGGCTACACCTTC | CASRGQGPNYGYTF
TRBD1 | TRBJ2-1 | TRBV7-8 | few | TGTGCCAGCAGTCTCCGGGACAGGGGCTATGAGCAGTTCTTC | CASSLRDRGYEQFF
TRBD1 | TRBJ2-7 | TRBV29-1 | few | TGCAGCGTCGATATACAGGGGGCGTTTAGCTACGAGCAGTACTTC | CSVDIQGAFSYEQYF
. | TRBJ1-2 | TRBV25-1 | . | TGTGCCAGCAGGCCCCCCGGGACAATCTATGGCTACACCTTC | CASRPPGTIYGYTF
. | TRBJ1-5 | TRBV6-2/TRBV6-3 | . | TGTGCCAGCAGGACCAGAGGGAATAGCAATCAGCCCCAGCATTTT | CASRTRGNSNQPQHF
TRBD2 | TRBJ2-3 | TRBV10-3 | . | TGTGCCATCAGTGAGCCTAGCGGGAGGGCCCAAGATACGCAGTATTTT | CAISEPSGRAQDTQYF
TRBD1 | TRBJ1-1 | TRBV10-3 | . | TGTGCCATCACAACACAGGGGGCCGGCACTGAAGCTTTCTTT | CAITTQGAGTEAFF
TRBD1 | TRBJ1-1 | TRBV12-3/TRBV12-4 | . | TGTGCCAGCAGTCCCGGACAGGGGGCCTTCAATGAAGCTTTCTTT | CASSPGQGAFNEAFF